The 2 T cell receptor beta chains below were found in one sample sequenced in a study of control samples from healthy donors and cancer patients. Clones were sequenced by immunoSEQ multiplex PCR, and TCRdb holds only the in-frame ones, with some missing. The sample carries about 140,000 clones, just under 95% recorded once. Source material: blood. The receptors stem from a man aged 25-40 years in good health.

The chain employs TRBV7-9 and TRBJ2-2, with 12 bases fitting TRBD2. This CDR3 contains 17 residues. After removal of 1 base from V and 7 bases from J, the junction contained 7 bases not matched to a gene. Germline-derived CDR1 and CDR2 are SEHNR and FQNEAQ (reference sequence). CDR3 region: CASSLGPSGRAVGELFF. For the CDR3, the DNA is TGTGCCAGCAGCTTAGGCCCTAGCGGGAGGGCCGTCGGGGAGCTGTTTTTT.

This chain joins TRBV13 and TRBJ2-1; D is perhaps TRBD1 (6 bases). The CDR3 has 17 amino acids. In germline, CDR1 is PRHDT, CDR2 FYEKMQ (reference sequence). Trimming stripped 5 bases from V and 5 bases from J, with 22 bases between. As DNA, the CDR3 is TGTGCCAGCAGCCATCGGGACAAGAGACTCAAAAACAATGAGCAGTTCTTC. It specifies CASSHRDKRLKNNEQFF.